This record covers a single T cell receptor beta chain. Its antigen remains unidentified. V dropped 0 bases and J dropped 4 bases, with 11 bases sitting between them. The CDR3 totals 14 residues. The germline gives CDR1 GTSNPN, CDR2 SVGIG (reference sequence). This specimen comes from a study of identifying expanded T cells in peripheral blood. Measured with immunoSEQ multiplex PCR; TCRdb has only the in-frame clones, and not every one. The sample contains 90,000 to 100,000 clones, approximately 91% of which appear only once. The study's findings and limits: Over about two and four weeks, about 15 and 19 clones changed, versus 1.2 between replicates.

The source of this sequence is a person aged 18 to 75 in good health. Material for sequencing was blood. The gene calls are TRBV30 and TRBJ2-3; D assignment may be TRBD1 or TRBD2 (6 bases each). The CDR3 DNA reads TGTGCCTGGAGTGTACAGGGCGGGGCAGATACGCAGTATTTT. It encodes CAWSVQGGADTQYF. The full variable domain, its missing parts supplied by reference TRBV30 and TRBJ2-3, is SQTIHQWPATLVQPVGSPLSLECTVEGTSNPNLYWYRQAAGRGLQLLFYSVGIGQISSEVPQNLSASRPQDRQFILSSKKLLLSDSGFYLCAWSVQGGADTQYFGPGTRLTVL.